The TCR beta chain described here comes from a study of T cell responses to AZD1222 COVID-19 vaccine listed by TCRdb under 2021. In the study overall: AZD1222 recipients with second doses at about 4 weeks or about 12 weeks were pooled, because spike-specific TCR depth and breadth did not differ between schedules. Trial participants were enrolled into age subgroups of 18-55, 56-69 and 70-plus years, which contained around 150, 29 and 61 TCR-sequenced participants, respectively. A total of about 230 trial participants underwent TCR sequencing, of whom about 210 received two doses of AZD1222 and around 26 received two doses of the MenACWY control vaccine.

Results and caveats for the whole study, not just this receptor: A significant rise in spike-specific TCR breadth and depth was observed after two AZD1222 doses relative to day 0 and relative to MenACWY recipients. The vaccine-associated CD4 TCRs covered the entire spike protein, and the dominant responses fell in regions 160-218 and 743-854. Most participants were white British and females outnumbered males, and the authors suggested that clonal diversity may have been underestimated. Because no samples from the day 14 peak response were available, repertoires could be characterized only after the peak T cell response. In the small 56-69-year group, the increase in depth fell short of significance, most likely because of low power. Reportedly, close to half of the unique spike-specific TCRs recognized epitopes lying outside the regions that are mutated in the B.1.351 and B.1.1.7 variants. Conclusions about previously exposed vaccinees were limited because only a handful of AZD1222 recipients were SARS-CoV-2 seropositive at baseline.

Regarding this clone: Its antigen is unknown. No base quality information exists; no much larger clone differs at one position.

Reading the label with the study, this specimen's time point is: baseline before first vaccination. Vaccinee samples came from UK trials COV001 and COV002, including a single-blind randomized controlled phase 2/3 trial of AZD1222 (ChAdOx1 nCoV-19) in healthy adults. For TCRbeta chain sequencing, PBMC samples were collected from trial participants at day 0 and at day 28 after the second dose. The CDR3 regions of human TCRbeta chains were subjected to immunosequencing. Regarding the original processing steps: TCRs in the repertoires were matched against a reference library of SARS-CoV-2-specific TCRs that had been generated with the MIRA antigen-specificity platform. Breadth meant the fraction of unique TCRs that were SARS-CoV-2-associated, whereas depth meant the fraction of total T cells that were SARS-CoV-2-associated. Using the MIRA data, every spike-specific TCR was mapped to the spike region that the TCR reacted to and assigned to either a CD4 or a CD8 class. Log10-transformed breadth and depth values were compared by one-way ANOVA with Sidak's multiple comparisons tests. Sourced from immuneACCESS, this table was stored by TCRdb with only in-frame sequences that have V and J called. A share of the clones is absent; for the studies checked, an unresolved V gene accounts for under half, and the remainder has no known explanation. The V and J calls and clone size are taken from that table; D and trimming were inferred from the DNA. Across this sample there are more than 90,000 clones, with roughly 84% seen only once. The ten top clones hold approximately 15% of the sample.

The CDR3 starts with the cysteine, ends with the phenylalanine, and has 14 residues. CDR3 DNA only is kept here, 42 bases in frame from base 1. CDR1 LGHDT and CDR2 YNNKEL were looked up in the germline V gene (reference sequence). Between the V and J ends, shortened by 3 bases and 7 bases respectively, the junction contains 15 bases. The rearranged segments are TRBV3-1 (or the pseudogene TRBV3-2) and TRBJ2-5; the D gene is perhaps TRBD2, from 6 matching bases. This receptor was taken from an adult in good health. The sequencing used peripheral blood, collected on day 0 of AZD1222 vaccination. The DNA sequence is as follows: TGTGCCAGCAGCCAGGGCAGGAGGGCCGGGACCCAGTACTTC. Its amino acids are CASSQGRRAGTQYF.